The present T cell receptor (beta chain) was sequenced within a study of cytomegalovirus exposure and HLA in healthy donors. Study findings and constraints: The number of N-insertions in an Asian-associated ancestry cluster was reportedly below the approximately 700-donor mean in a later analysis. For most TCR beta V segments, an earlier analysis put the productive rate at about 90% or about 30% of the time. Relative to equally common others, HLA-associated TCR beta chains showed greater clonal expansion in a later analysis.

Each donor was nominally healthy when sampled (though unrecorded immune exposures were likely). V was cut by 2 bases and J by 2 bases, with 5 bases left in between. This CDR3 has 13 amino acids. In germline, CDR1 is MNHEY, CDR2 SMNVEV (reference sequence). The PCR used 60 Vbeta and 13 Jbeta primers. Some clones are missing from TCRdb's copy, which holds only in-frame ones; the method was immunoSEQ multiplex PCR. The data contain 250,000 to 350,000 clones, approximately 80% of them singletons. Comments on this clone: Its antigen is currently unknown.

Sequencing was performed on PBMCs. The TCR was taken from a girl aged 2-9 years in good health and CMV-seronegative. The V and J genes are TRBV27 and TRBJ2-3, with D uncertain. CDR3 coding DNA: TGTGCCAGCAGTTTAGCGAACACAGATACGCAGTATTTT. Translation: CASSLANTDTQYF.